These 11 T cell receptor beta chains share one sample of origin, sequenced in a study of blood T cells in healthy people across ages. With a J-beta primer mix and a sample-barcoded 5' primer, a second PCR ran about 7 to 12 cycles. One entry per CDR3 protein, called by TCRdb with MiXCR from the 5' RACE reads. The sample lists over 950,000 distinct CDR3 sequences, about 51% occurring once. Sequencing was carried out using blood. These receptors were taken from a woman in her sixties or seventies in good health.

The table lists this clonotype with a few counts. The rearrangement joins TRBV20-1 to TRBJ2-7; TRBD2 agrees at 7 bases. Germline V gene data show CDR1 as DFQATT and CDR2 as SNEGSKA (reference sequence). The CDR3 is made up of 15 amino acids. The V segment lost 0 bases and the J segment 2 bases; nucleotides outside the gene matches: 7. The CDR3 sequence is CSAREGRGIPYEQYF. CDR3 nucleotide sequence: TGCAGTGCTAGAGAGGGGCGGGGGATTCCCTACGAGCAGTACTTC.

The rearrangement uses TRBV7-9 and TRBJ2-3; 9 bases align to TRBD2. Germline CDR1 is SEHNR and CDR2 is FQNEAQ (reference sequence). Trimming took 5 bases from V and 2 from J; bases not matched to a gene: 14. This CDR3 is built from 18 residues. This CDR3 is CASSHPPSREGTTDTQYF. CDR3 DNA sequence: TGTGCCAGCAGCCATCCCCCGTCGCGGGAGGGGACCACAGATACGCAGTATTTT.

The genes are TRBV7-2 and TRBJ2-7, with D possibly being TRBD1 (6 bases). V lost 5 bases, J lost 5 bases, and 31 bases lay in between. The germline V gene has CDR1 SGHTA and CDR2 FQGNSA. CDR3 length: 19 residues. CDR3 region: CASSLRPRGGVGRVDEQYF. CDR3 nucleotide sequence: TGTGCCAGCAGCCTCCGCCCCAGGGGTGGGGTAGGGCGTGTCGACGAGCAGTACTTC.

The genes are TRBV29-1 and TRBJ1-1, with D possibly TRBD1 on 5 matching bases. The CDR3 contains 12 residues. V gave up 6 bases and J gave up 11 bases, with 19 bases separating them. Germline CDR1 reads SQVTM; CDR2 reads ANQGSEA. In DNA form, the CDR3 reads TGCAGCGTCCTAACTCCGGGGGTTCAGGCTTTCTTT. This sequence encodes CSVLTPGVQAFF.

This rearrangement joins TRBV30 to TRBJ2-2; 7 nucleotides line up with TRBD2. Trimming at V came to 1 base and at J to 8 bases, leaving 13 bases not matched to a gene. CDR3 length: 16 amino acids. Germline V CDR1 and CDR2: GTSNPN, SVGIG (reference sequence). Here the CDR3 reads CAWSDGAGRGSGELFF. For the CDR3, the DNA is TGTGCCTGGAGTGACGGAGCGGGGAGAGGTTCGGGGGAGCTGTTTTTT.

This clonotype was seen a few times. The V and J genes are TRBV12-3 or TRBV12-4 and TRBJ2-6; D gene ambiguous. The length of the CDR3 is 14 residues. V was cut by 3 bases and J by 4 bases, with 7 bases left in between. The CDR3 DNA sequence: TGTGCCAGCAGTTTGGTTTTGGGGGCCAACGTCCTGACTTTC. It yields the protein CASSLVLGANVLTF.

This chain connects TRBV25-1 to TRBJ1-2, with a tentative D call TRBD1 (5 bases). The CDR3 is 14 amino acids. V lost 2 bases and J lost 2, with 9 bases in between. Germline V lookup: CDR1 MGHDK, CDR2 SYGVNS. The chain's CDR3 is CASSEHRRNYGYTF. CDR3 coding DNA: TGTGCCAGCAGTGAACACAGGCGAAACTATGGCTACACCTTC.

The CDR3 nucleotides are TGTGCCAGCAGTGGCTCGGCGGGTGCAACTAATGAAAAACTGTTTTTT. This sequence encodes CASSGSAGATNEKLFF. The chain employs TRBV6-1 and TRBJ1-4; no clear D. The CDR3 has 16 amino acids. CDR1 is MNHNS and CDR2 is SASEGT in the germline V gene. V dropped 4 bases and J dropped 0 bases, with 12 bases sitting between them.

The rearrangement joins TRBV6-1 to TRBJ1-5, with D possibly matching TRBD1 (6 bases). Per germline, CDR1 MNHNS and CDR2 SASEGT. This CDR3 has 15 residues. Trimming cost V 1 base and J 7 bases, with 14 bases left between them. The CDR3 region is CASSEDGGREQPQHF. CDR3 nucleotides: TGTGCCAGCAGTGAAGATGGGGGCCGTGAGCAGCCCCAGCATTTT.

The chain is built from TRBV12-3 or TRBV12-4 and TRBJ2-7, with D possibly being TRBD2 (6 bases). The end of the DNA is better explained by TRBJ2-5, so the J call may be wrong. The CDR3 length is 14 residues. The CDR3 region is CASSRDFSSETQYF. The CDR3 coding sequence is TGTGCCAGCAGCAGGGACTTTTCTTCGGAGACCCAGTACTTC.

The table lists this clonotype with a few counts. The V and J genes are TRBV6-6 and TRBJ2-6, with unresolved D. Germline V gives CDR1 MNHNY, CDR2 SVGAGI (reference sequence). V lost 6 bases to trimming and J lost 0 bases, with 12 bases between them. The CDR3 is made up of 16 amino acids. The CDR3 loop is CASSQRISSGANVLTF. The CDR3 bases are TGTGCCAGCAGCCAACGCATAAGCTCTGGGGCCAACGTCCTGACTTTC.